This passage covers 18 T cell receptor beta chains from one sample sequenced in a study of cytomegalovirus exposure and HLA in healthy donors. The PCR used 60 Vbeta and 13 Jbeta primers. The method was immunoSEQ multiplex PCR; TCRdb's version includes in-frame clones alone and lacks a portion of them. The repertoire holds about 240,000 clones, approximately 84% seen once, with approximately 0.24% in the top ten. Sequencing was done on a sample of PBMCs. These receptor sequences come from a girl aged 2-9 years in good health and CMV-seronegative.

The chain couples TRBV5-6 to TRBJ1-2, with a possible D match to TRBD1 (5 bases). The CDR3 has 14 amino acids. The germline V and J ends were trimmed by 0 bases and 7 bases, with 13 bases remaining between them. CDR1 and CDR2 (germline): SGHDT, YYEEEE. The CDR3 nucleotides read TGTGCCAGCAGCTTGGGTAGTCAGGGATTTGGCTACACCTTC. Protein product: CASSLGSQGFGYTF.

This clone was counted between two and nine times. The chain carries TRBV6-1 and TRBJ2-3; TRBD1 agrees at 7 bases. V shed 8 bases and J 3 bases; nucleotides not matched to a gene: 5. The CDR3 is 13 amino acids. CDR1 and CDR2 from the germline V gene are MNHNS and SASEGT. The CDR3 bases are TGTGCCAGCCGCATACAGGGGACAGATACGCAGTATTTT. It is translated as CASRIQGTDTQYF.

The gene calls are TRBV6-5 and TRBJ2-3; TRBD2 is a possible D gene (6 bases). CDR3 length: 16 residues. CDR1 and CDR2 (germline): MNHEY, SVGAGI. Trimming took 3 bases from V and 2 from J, leaving 15 bases between them. The CDR3 DNA sequence: TGTGCCAGCAGTTATTCGGGTGGGGGGACCACAGATACGCAGTATTTT. Its translation: CASSYSGGGTTDTQYF.

This chain uses TRBV10-3 with TRBJ1-1, with 9 bases fitting TRBD1. Unmatched junction bases numbered 17, after V lost 6 bases and J lost 0 bases. The CDR3 length is 19 residues. CDR1 is ENHRY, CDR2 SYGVKD, per germline. The CDR3 loop reads CAISGVRSGGQGMNTEAFF. As DNA, the CDR3 is TGTGCCATCAGCGGAGTCCGCTCAGGGGGACAGGGAATGAACACTGAAGCTTTCTTT.

This sequence joins TRBV30 and TRBJ1-6; 8 bases agree with TRBD1. The V gene end was trimmed by 5 bases and the J gene end by 7 bases; junction bases not matched to a gene: 7. This CDR3 comprises 14 residues. The germline V gene encodes CDR1 GTSNPN and CDR2 SVGIG (reference sequence). The CDR3 is CAWSPGQGNSPLHF. The DNA for the CDR3 is TGTGCCTGGTCCCCAGGACAGGGAAATTCACCCCTCCACTTT.

V is TRBV6-1 and J is TRBJ1-5, with 7 nucleotides matching TRBD1. V trimming: 5 bases; J trimming: 9 bases; junction bases outside the gene matches: 7. The germline V gene encodes CDR1 MNHNS and CDR2 SASEGT. The CDR3 covers 13 residues. The CDR3 DNA is TGTGCCAGCAGTTTCACAGGGGAAGGGCCCCAGCATTTT. Translation gives CASSFTGEGPQHF.

This clone was counted between two and nine times. The chain links TRBV5-1 to TRBJ1-1; perhaps TRBD1 as D (6 bases). Germline V gives CDR1 SGHRS, CDR2 YFSETQ. The CDR3 loop spans 14 amino acids. V gave up 3 bases and J gave up 1 base, with 10 bases separating them. In nucleotides, the CDR3 is TGCGCCAGCAGCTCTGGGGGACAGAACACTGAAGCTTTCTTT. It translates to CASSSGGQNTEAFF. The full variable domain, completed using reference TRBV5-1 and TRBJ1-1, is KAGVTQTPRYLIKTRGQQVTLSCSPISGHRSVSWYQQTPGQGLQFLFEYFSETQRNKGNFPGRFSGRQFSNSRSEMNVSTLELGDSALYLCASSSGGQNTEAFFGQGTRLTVV.

V gene TRBV27 combines with J gene TRBJ1-3, with 7 bases lining up with TRBD1. V was pared by 8 bases and J by 0 bases, with 10 bases of the junction left unmatched. The CDR3 is made up of 16 amino acids. CDR1 and CDR2 (germline): MNHEY, SMNVEV (reference sequence). The CDR3, as DNA: TGTGCCAGCGGTAATTTAGGGACAGACTCTGGAAACACCATATATTTT. Protein sequence: CASGNLGTDSGNTIYF.

The rearrangement links TRBV10-3 to TRBJ2-7; TRBD1 is a possible D gene (6 bases). The CDR3 is 13 residues long. V was shortened by 8 bases and J by 3 bases, with 14 bases between the two germline ends. Per germline, CDR1 ENHRY and CDR2 SYGVKD. The CDR3: CAIAATGFYEQYF. CDR3 nucleotides: TGTGCCATCGCCGCGACAGGATTCTACGAGCAGTACTTC.

The chain couples TRBV5-4 to TRBJ1-2; TRBD1 might be the D (6 bases). The CDR3 runs 14 residues. Germline V gene lookup returns CDR1 SGHNT and CDR2 YYREEE (reference sequence). Trimming shortened V by 1 base and J by 8 bases, and 15 bases separated the two germline ends. CDR3 residues: CASSLWTELGGYTF. The CDR3 DNA sequence: TGTGCCAGCAGCTTGTGGACAGAGCTAGGAGGCTACACCTTC.

This clone has only one observation. Different DNA sequences within this sample yield the same CDR3. The CDR3 sequence: CASSPRETQYF. CDR3 DNA sequence: TGTGCCAGCAGCCCGCGCGAGACCCAGTACTTC. The gene calls are TRBV7-9 and TRBJ2-5; no clear D. Trimming left V 5 bases short and J 5 bases short, with 6 bases between. This CDR3 comprises 11 residues. Germline V gene lookup returns CDR1 SEHNR and CDR2 FQNEAQ (reference sequence).

The chain couples TRBV2 to TRBJ2-2; 9 nucleotides match TRBD2. CDR1 and CDR2 (germline): SNHLY, FYNNEI. Germline trimming cut 4 bases from V and 2 bases from J; bases unmatched to any gene: 2. The CDR3 totals 15 residues. The CDR3: CASSVSGSNTGELFF. CDR3 DNA sequence: TGTGCCAGCAGTGTTAGCGGGAGTAACACCGGGGAGCTGTTTTTT.

A few counts support this clone. The V gene is TRBV11-2, the J gene TRBJ2-7; 7 nucleotides line up with TRBD1. Germline V gene data show CDR1 as SGHAT and CDR2 as FQNNGV. After removal of 2 bases from V and 3 bases from J, the junction contained 7 bases not matched to a gene. The CDR3 has 15 amino acids. CDR3 coding DNA: TGTGCCAGCAGCTTAAATCCTGCAGGGGGCTACGAGCAGTACTTC. The encoded protein is CASSLNPAGGYEQYF. The full variable domain, in which reference TRBV11-2 and TRBJ2-7 provide the parts outside the CDR3, is EAGVAQSPRYKIIEKRQSVAFWCNPISGHATLYWYQQILGQGPKLLIQFQNNGVVDDSQLPKDRFSAERLKGVDSTLKIQPAKLEDSAVYLCASSLNPAGGYEQYFGPGTRLTVT.

This clone showed up just once. The V call is TRBV19, the J call TRBJ1-5; D call uncertain. Germline V gene sequence: CDR1 LNHDA, CDR2 SQIVND (reference sequence). The V and J ends lost 3 bases and 9 bases respectively, with 12 bases between them. This CDR3 contains 13 residues. The CDR3 here is CASSISVYWPQHF. The CDR3 DNA sequence: TGTGCCAGTAGTATCAGCGTCTACTGGCCCCAGCATTTT.

The chain carries TRBV11-2 and TRBJ2-1; the match to TRBD2 covers 11 bases. The V gene end was trimmed by 4 bases and the J gene end by 7 bases; junction bases not matched to a gene: 9. The CDR3 covers 16 residues. Germline CDR1 SGHAT, CDR2 FQNNGV. CDR3 loop: CASSSTTSGRLNEQFF. The CDR3 region has the DNA TGTGCCAGCAGCTCAACCACTAGCGGGAGATTGAATGAGCAGTTCTTC.

The V call is TRBV7-8, the J call TRBJ1-1; possible D gene TRBD1, 6 bases. Germline assignment: CDR1 SGHVS and CDR2 FQNEAQ. This CDR3 contains 15 residues. V gave up 5 bases and J gave up 3 bases, with 16 bases separating them. In DNA, the CDR3 is TGTGCCAGCAGCGCCCGTTGGGGGCTGGACACTGAAGCTTTCTTT. This sequence encodes CASSARWGLDTEAFF.

In DNA form, the CDR3 reads TGTGCCAGCAGTGACAGGAGGGGCTCCTACGAGCAGTACTTC. Protein sequence: CASSDRRGSYEQYF. The gene calls are TRBV2 and TRBJ2-7; maybe TRBD2 (6 bases). Germline CDR1 is SNHLY and CDR2 is FYNNEI. V was pared by 3 bases and J by 0 bases, with 9 bases between. The CDR3 sequence is 14 residues long.

The chain recombines TRBV7-8 with TRBJ1-1; a possible D gene is TRBD1 (5 bases). V was pared by 3 bases and J by 0 bases, with 11 bases between. CDR1 SGHVS and CDR2 FQNEAQ come from the germline V gene. The CDR3 loop spans 15 amino acids. CDR3 nucleotides: TGTGCCAGCAGCTTGAGTGGGGCCATGAACACTGAAGCTTTCTTT. Its translation: CASSLSGAMNTEAFF.